Presented here are 12 T cell receptor beta chains from one specimen sequenced in a study of blood T cell repertoires in COVID-19. TCRdb keeps only in-frame clones here, not all; method: immunoSEQ multiplex PCR. This table has approximately 44,000 clones, 86% appearing once. The sequenced sample consisted of peripheral blood. The receptors shown here come from a man between 60 and 75 years old with active COVID-19.

This rearrangement joins TRBV9 to TRBJ2-1, with TRBD2 identical over 8 bases. Germline-derived CDR1 and CDR2 are SGDLS and YYNGEE. The junction had 6 bases not matched to a gene; V was cut back by 2 bases and J by 5 bases. The CDR3 is made up of 15 amino acids. The CDR3: CASSVLSGSDNEQFF. In nucleotides, the CDR3 is TGTGCCAGCAGCGTCCTCAGCGGGAGCGACAATGAGCAGTTCTTC.

V and J are TRBV28 and TRBJ2-2; D is ambiguous. The V end was cut by 2 bases, the J end by 1 base, with 8 bases between. The germline V gene encodes CDR1 MDHEN and CDR2 SYDVKM. This CDR3 spans 15 amino acids. The CDR3 region has the DNA TGTGCCAGCAGTTTAATGCGAGAGAACACCGGGGAGCTGTTTTTT. It codes for CASSLMRENTGELFF.

This clone was picked up one time. The chain recombines TRBV9 with TRBJ1-1; 7 positions agree with TRBD1. V lost 0 bases and J lost 4; bases outside the gene matches: 3. Germline values: CDR1 SGDLS, CDR2 YYNGEE. CDR3 length equals 14 residues. CDR3 sequence (DNA): TGTGCCAGCAGCGTAGGACAGGGAGGCACTGAAGCTTTCTTT. Protein sequence: CASSVGQGGTEAFF. Filled out from reference TRBV9 and TRBJ1-1, the complete variable domain reads DSGVTQTPKHLITATGQRVTLRCSPRSGDLSVYWYQQSLDQGLQFLIQYYNGEERAKGNILERFSAQQFPDLHSELNLSSLELGDSALYFCASSVGQGGTEAFFGQGTRLTVV.

The gene calls are TRBV18 and TRBJ2-7; D may be TRBD2 (5 bases). The CDR3 loop spans 13 amino acids. The germline CDR1 and CDR2 sequences are KGHSH and LQKENI. The germline V and J ends were trimmed by 2 bases and 4 bases, with 9 bases remaining between them. The chain's CDR3 is CASSPLEGYEQYF. In nucleotides, the CDR3 is TGTGCCAGCTCACCATTAGAGGGATACGAGCAGTACTTC.

This clone was detected only once. The chain links TRBV4-1 to TRBJ2-7, with D unresolved. Germline lookup yields CDR1 MGHRA and CDR2 YSYEKL. This CDR3 has 13 residues. Trimming shortened V by 5 bases and J by 5 bases, and 13 bases separated the two germline ends. The CDR3 reads CASSFSRSHEQYF. The CDR3 DNA follows: TGCGCCAGCAGCTTCTCACGGTCGCACGAGCAGTACTTC.

This clone was detected a few times. The rearrangement joins TRBV11-2 to TRBJ2-2, with TRBD2 identical over 16 bases. CDR1 and CDR2 from the germline V gene are SGHAT and FQNNGV. Germline trimming cut 5 bases from V and 5 bases from J; bases unmatched to any gene: 5. There are 17 residues in the CDR3. The CDR3 loop is CASSAGLAGGSTGELFF. CDR3 sequence (DNA): TGTGCCAGCAGCGCGGGACTAGCGGGAGGGTCGACCGGGGAGCTGTTTTTT.

This chain joins TRBV24-1 and TRBJ1-1, with 7 bases lining up with TRBD1. After removal of 9 bases from V and 3 bases from J, the junction contained 6 bases not matched to a gene. This CDR3 spans 13 amino acids. Per the germline V gene, CDR1 is KGHDR and CDR2 is SFDVKD. CDR3 coding DNA: TGTGCCACCCGCCGGGACAGTTACACTGAAGCTTTCTTT. It codes for CATRRDSYTEAFF.

This chain links TRBV29-1 with TRBJ2-1; 11 nucleotides align to TRBD2. V shed 0 bases and J 4 bases; nucleotides not matched to a gene: 17. Germline V gives CDR1 SQVTM, CDR2 ANQGSEA. The CDR3 runs 20 residues. The chain's CDR3 is CSVEDLNVAGGKFEYNEQFF. CDR3 DNA: TGCAGCGTTGAAGATCTAAACGTAGCGGGAGGGAAGTTCGAATACAATGAGCAGTTCTTC.

V is TRBV4-1 and J is TRBJ2-7; 10 bases align to TRBD2. The CDR3 runs to 14 residues. V shed 3 bases, J shed 5 bases, and the junction held 4 bases outside the gene matches. In germline, CDR1 is MGHRA, CDR2 YSYEKL. The CDR3: CASSQPGTSDEQYF. CDR3 nucleotides: TGCGCCAGCAGCCAGCCCGGGACTAGCGACGAGCAGTACTTC.

The rearrangement joins TRBV6-5 to TRBJ2-7; TRBD1 matches at 7 bases. CDR1 is MNHEY, CDR2 SVGAGI, per germline. The CDR3 contains 15 residues. V was pared by 5 bases and J by 6 bases, with 13 bases of the junction left unmatched. The CDR3, as DNA: TGTGCCAGCAGTCCTTTCCCCCGGGACAGATTCGAGCAGTACTTC. Amino acids: CASSPFPRDRFEQYF.

The chain has TRBV6-6 and TRBJ2-3; D is perhaps TRBD2 (6 bases). Trimming pared 2 bases from V and 0 bases from J, leaving 12 bases between. The CDR3 length is 16 residues. Germline V lookup: CDR1 MNHNY, CDR2 SVGAGI (reference sequence). This CDR3 reads CASSYGPGLSTDTQYF. As DNA, the CDR3 is TGTGCCAGCAGTTACGGTCCGGGACTTAGCACAGATACGCAGTATTTT.

This chain joins TRBV10-3 and TRBJ1-1; perhaps TRBD1 as D (6 bases). The CDR3 loop spans 16 amino acids. Trimming shortened V by 5 bases and J by 0 bases, and 16 bases separated the two germline ends. Germline lookup yields CDR1 ENHRY and CDR2 SYGVKD. The CDR3 bases are TGTGCCATCAGTCAAGCCAGGGGCCTAATGAACACTGAAGCTTTCTTT. This gives the protein CAISQARGLMNTEAFF.